The entry below describes one T cell receptor beta chain. Participant ages covered roughly 18 to 89 years across 24 US areas. This specimen belongs to a study of blood T cell repertoires in COVID-19. The wider study: Some COVID-19 samples were acute and others convalescent; all came from the United States, Italy and Spain. Sources were T cells, B-cell-depleted T cells, or PBMCs; the material itself was cDNA or gDNA.

Germline V gene lookup returns CDR1 MGHRA and CDR2 YSYEKL. This CDR3 is 16 amino acids long. V lost 1 base and J 1 base, leaving 14 bases between the germline ends. The protocol was immunoSEQ multiplex PCR, while the TCRdb copy is restricted to in-frame clones and leaves out a portion. The table records approximately 230,000 clones, approximately 84% of them present only once. The sample comprised PBMCs or T cells enriched from blood (not recorded which). J is TRBJ2-7 and V is TRBV4-1, with D possibly TRBD1 on 6 matching bases. The sequence was collected from a man younger than 35 who had recovered from COVID-19. CDR3 nucleotides: TGCGCCAGCAGCCAAGCGGACAGAAAGAGATCCTACGAGCAGTACTTC. Amino acids: CASSQADRKRSYEQYF.